This T cell receptor beta chain was documented in a study of radiation and T cells in renal cell carcinoma. Study-level findings and limits: Top tumor clonotypes rose in blood 2 weeks post-radiation, then contracted.

As concerns this clone: Its specificity is not known.

CDR1 and CDR2 (germline): LNHDA, SQIVND (reference sequence). The V and J ends lost 3 bases and 7 bases, in that order; junction bases with no gene match: 0. This CDR3 comprises 12 residues. Here immunoSEQ multiplex PCR was the method, and the copy in TCRdb shows in-frame clones only, minus some. The data contain roughly 58,000 clones, about 74% of them singletons. As for time point: blood 4 weeks post-SBRT, at nephrectomy. The treatment: 15 Gy SBRT to primary tumor, nephrectomy 4 weeks later. Nephrectomy followed 15 Gy stereotactic body radiation by 4 weeks. The TCR was taken from a man in his sixties with renal cell carcinoma. Sample: blood, taken from a patient whose treatment included radiotherapy and nephrectomy. The V call is TRBV19, the J call TRBJ2-5; 9 positions match TRBD2. CDR3: CASSMREGTQYF. The CDR3 region has the DNA TGTGCCAGTAGTATGCGGGAGGGGACCCAGTACTTC.